The clone carrying this TCR beta chain came up a few times. TCRdb analysed the 5' RACE reads with MiXCR anew, one entry per CDR3 protein. The sample yields some 37,000 distinct CDR3 sequences, under 20% seen once. CDR3 size: 15 residues. CDR1 SGHRS and CDR2 YFSETQ come from the germline V gene. The ends lost 6 bases at V and 9 bases at J; junction bases unmatched: 16. Sample: naive CD4+ T cells sorted from a lymph node. Stated subset: naive CD4+ T cells, CD4+CD45RA+CD25-. This chain uses TRBV5-1 with TRBJ1-1; 8 positions agree with TRBD1. This sequence originates from a female donor with breast cancer. CDR3 bases: TGCGCCAGCACTCAAGGGGGGACAGGCCTGTCGAAAGCTTTCTTT. Translation gives CASTQGGTGLSKAFF.